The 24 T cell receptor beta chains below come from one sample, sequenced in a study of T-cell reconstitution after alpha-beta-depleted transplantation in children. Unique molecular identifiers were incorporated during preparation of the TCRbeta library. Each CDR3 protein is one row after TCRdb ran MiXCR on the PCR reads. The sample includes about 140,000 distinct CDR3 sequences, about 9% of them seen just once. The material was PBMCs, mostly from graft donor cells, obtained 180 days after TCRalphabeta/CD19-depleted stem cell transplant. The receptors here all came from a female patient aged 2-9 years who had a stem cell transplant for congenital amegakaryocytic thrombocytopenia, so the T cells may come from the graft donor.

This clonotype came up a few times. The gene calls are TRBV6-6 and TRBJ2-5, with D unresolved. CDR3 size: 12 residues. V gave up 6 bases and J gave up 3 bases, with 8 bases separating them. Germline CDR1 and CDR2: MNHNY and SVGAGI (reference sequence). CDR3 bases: TGTGCCAGCAGACTCAATAAAGAGACCCAGTACTTC. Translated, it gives CASRLNKETQYF.

The CDR3 spells CASSWGQGRSYEQYF. CDR3 DNA: TGCGCCAGCAGCTGGGGGCAGGGGCGATCCTACGAGCAGTACTTC. The rearrangement links TRBV5-1 to TRBJ2-7; D is perhaps TRBD1 (6 bases). V was pared by 3 bases and J by 1 base, with 14 bases between. CDR1 SGHRS and CDR2 YFSETQ come from the germline V gene. The CDR3 covers 15 residues.

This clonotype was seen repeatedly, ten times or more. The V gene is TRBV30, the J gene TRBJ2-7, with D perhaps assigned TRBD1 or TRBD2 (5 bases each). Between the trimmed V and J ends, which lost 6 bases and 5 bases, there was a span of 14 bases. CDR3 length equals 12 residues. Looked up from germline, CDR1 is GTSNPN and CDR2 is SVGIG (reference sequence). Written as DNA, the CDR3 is TGTGCCTGCCTGGGACCGTTCAACGAGCAGTACTTC. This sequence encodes CACLGPFNEQYF.

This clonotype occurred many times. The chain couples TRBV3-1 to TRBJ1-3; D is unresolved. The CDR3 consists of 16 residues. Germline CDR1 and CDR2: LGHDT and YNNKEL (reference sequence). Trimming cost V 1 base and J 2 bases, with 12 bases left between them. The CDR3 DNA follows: TGTGCCAGCAGCCAAGTATACGGGTTAACTGGAAACACCATATATTTT. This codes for CASSQVYGLTGNTIYF.

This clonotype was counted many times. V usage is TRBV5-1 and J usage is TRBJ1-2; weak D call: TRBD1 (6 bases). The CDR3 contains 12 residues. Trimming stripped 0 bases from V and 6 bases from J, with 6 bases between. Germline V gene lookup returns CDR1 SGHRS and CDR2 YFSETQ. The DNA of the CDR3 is TGCGCCAGCAGCTTGGCAGGGGATGGCTACACCTTC. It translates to CASSLAGDGYTF.

The CDR3 spells CASSRGTGQETQYF. The CDR3 DNA sequence: TGTGCCAGCAGCAGGGGGACGGGACAAGAGACCCAGTACTTC. V and J are TRBV6-1 and TRBJ2-5; 7 bases line up with TRBD1. V was clipped by 6 bases and J by 2 bases; unmatched bases: 6. The germline V gene encodes CDR1 MNHNS and CDR2 SASEGT. The CDR3 is 14 residues long.

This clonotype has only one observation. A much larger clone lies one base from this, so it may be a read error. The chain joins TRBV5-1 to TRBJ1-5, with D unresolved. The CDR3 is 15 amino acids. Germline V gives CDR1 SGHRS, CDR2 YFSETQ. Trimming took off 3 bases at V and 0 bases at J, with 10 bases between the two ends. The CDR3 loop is CASSSTLYSNQPQHF. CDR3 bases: TGCGCCAGCAGCTCGACTCTCTATAGCAATCAGCCCCAGCATTTT.

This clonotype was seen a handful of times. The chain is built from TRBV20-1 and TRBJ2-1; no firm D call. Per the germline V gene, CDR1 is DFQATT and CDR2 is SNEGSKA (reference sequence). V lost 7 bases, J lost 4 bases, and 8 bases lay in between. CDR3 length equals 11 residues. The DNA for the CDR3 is TGCAGTGGGCGAGTTTACAATGAGCAGTTCTTC. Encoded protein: CSGRVYNEQFF.

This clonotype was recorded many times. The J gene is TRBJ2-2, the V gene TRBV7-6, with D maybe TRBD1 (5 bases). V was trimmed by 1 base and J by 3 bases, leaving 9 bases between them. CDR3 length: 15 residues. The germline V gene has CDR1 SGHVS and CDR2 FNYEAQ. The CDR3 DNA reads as TGTGCCAGCAGCTTAGTTAGGGGATACACCGGGGAGCTGTTTTTT. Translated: CASSLVRGYTGELFF.

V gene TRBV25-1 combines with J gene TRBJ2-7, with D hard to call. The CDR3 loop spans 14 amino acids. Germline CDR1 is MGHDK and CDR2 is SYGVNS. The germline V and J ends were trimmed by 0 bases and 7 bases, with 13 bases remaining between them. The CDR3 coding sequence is TGTGCCAGCAGTGAATACGGTAAAACGAAGGAGCAGTACTTC. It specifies CASSEYGKTKEQYF.

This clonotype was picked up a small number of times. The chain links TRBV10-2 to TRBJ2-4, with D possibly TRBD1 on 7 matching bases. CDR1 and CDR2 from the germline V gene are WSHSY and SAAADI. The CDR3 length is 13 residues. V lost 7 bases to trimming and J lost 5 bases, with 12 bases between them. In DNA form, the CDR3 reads TGCGCCAGCAAGGAGGGGGCACAAAACATTCAGTACTTC. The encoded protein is CASKEGAQNIQYF.

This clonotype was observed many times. The DNA for the CDR3 is TGTGCCAGCAGTTTGTTAGGACAGGGACTCACAGATACGCAGTATTTT. Its translation is CASSLLGQGLTDTQYF. The chain joins TRBV28 to TRBJ2-3; TRBD1 matches at 8 bases. The CDR3 loop spans 16 amino acids. Per the germline V gene, CDR1 is MDHEN and CDR2 is SYDVKM. Trimming at V came to 3 bases and at J to 2 bases, leaving 7 bases not matched to a gene.

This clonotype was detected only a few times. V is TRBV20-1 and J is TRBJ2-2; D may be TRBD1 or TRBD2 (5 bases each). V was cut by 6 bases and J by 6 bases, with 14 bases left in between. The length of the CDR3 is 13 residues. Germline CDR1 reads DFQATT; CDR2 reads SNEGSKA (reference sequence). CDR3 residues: CSAKTGRSGELFF. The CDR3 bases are TGCAGTGCGAAAACGGGACGTTCCGGGGAGCTGTTTTTT.

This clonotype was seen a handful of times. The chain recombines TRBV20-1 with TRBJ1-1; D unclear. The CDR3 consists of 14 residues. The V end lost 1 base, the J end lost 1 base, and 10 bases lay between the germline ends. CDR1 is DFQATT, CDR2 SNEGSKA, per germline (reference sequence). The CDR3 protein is CSARGGDQNTEAFF. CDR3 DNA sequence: TGCAGTGCTAGAGGGGGTGATCAGAACACTGAAGCTTTCTTT.

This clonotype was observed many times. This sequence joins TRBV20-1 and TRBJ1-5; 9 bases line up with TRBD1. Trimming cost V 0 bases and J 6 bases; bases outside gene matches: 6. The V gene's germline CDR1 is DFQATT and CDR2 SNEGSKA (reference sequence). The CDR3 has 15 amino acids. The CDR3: CSARDGTGILQPQHF. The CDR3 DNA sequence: TGCAGTGCTAGAGACGGGACAGGGATTCTTCAGCCCCAGCATTTT.

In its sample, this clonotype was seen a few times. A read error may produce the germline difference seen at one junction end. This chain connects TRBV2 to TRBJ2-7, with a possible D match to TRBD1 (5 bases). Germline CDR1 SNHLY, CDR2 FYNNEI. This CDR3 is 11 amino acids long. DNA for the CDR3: TGTGCCGGCAGGGTCGCGTACGAGCAGTACTTC. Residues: CAGRVAYEQYF.

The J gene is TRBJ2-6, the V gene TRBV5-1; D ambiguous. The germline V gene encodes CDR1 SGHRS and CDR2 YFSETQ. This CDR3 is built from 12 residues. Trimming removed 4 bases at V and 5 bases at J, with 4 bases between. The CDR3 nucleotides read TGCGCCAGCAGCCCCCGGGCCAACGTCCTGACTTTC. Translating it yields CASSPRANVLTF.

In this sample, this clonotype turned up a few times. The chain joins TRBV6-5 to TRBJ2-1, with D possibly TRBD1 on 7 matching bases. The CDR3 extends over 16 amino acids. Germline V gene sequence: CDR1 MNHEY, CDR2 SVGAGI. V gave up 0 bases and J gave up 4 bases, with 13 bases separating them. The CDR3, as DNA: TGTGCCAGCAGTTACTCGCGGACAGGAGGGTACAATGAGCAGTTCTTC. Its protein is CASSYSRTGGYNEQFF.

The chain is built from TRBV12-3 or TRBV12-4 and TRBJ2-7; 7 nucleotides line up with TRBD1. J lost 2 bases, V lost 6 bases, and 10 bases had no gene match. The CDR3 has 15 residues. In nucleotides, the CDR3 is TGTGCCAGCAGCCCGACAGGGTTTCGGACCTACGAGCAGTACTTC. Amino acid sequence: CASSPTGFRTYEQYF.

Here the CDR3 reads CASSLVTGVDTGELFF. The CDR3 nucleotides read TGTGCCAGCAGCTTAGTCACGGGAGTCGACACCGGGGAGCTGTTTTTT. This chain connects TRBV7-2 to TRBJ2-2, with D maybe TRBD2 (6 bases). The CDR3 spans 16 residues. Trimming stripped 1 base from V and 3 bases from J, with 12 bases between. The V gene's germline CDR1 is SGHTA and CDR2 FQGNSA.

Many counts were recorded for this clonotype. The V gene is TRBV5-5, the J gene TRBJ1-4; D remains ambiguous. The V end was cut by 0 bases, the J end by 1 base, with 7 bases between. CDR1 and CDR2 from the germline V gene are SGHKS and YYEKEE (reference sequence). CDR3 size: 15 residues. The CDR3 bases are TGTGCCAGCAGCTTGGGGGGAGGAACTAATGAAAAACTGTTTTTT. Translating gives CASSLGGGTNEKLFF.

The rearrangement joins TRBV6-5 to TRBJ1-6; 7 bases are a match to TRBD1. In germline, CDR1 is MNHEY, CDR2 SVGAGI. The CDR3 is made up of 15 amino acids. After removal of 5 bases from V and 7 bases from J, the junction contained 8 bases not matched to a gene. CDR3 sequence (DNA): TGTGCCAGCAGTAACGACAGGGACCCAAATTCACCCCTCCACTTT. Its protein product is CASSNDRDPNSPLHF.

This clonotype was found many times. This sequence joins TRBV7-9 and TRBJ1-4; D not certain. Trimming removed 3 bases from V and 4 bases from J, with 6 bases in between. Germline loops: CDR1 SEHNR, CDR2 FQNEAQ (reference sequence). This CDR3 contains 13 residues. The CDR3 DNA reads TGTGCCAGCAGCTTCAGCCTTAATGAAAAACTGTTTTTT. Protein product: CASSFSLNEKLFF. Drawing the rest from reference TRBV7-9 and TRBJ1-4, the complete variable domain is DTGVSQNPRHKITKRGQNVTFRCDPISEHNRLYWYRQTLGQGPEFLTYFQNEAQLEKSRLLSDRFSAERPKGSFSTLEIQRTEQGDSAMYLCASSFSLNEKLFFGSGTQLSVL.

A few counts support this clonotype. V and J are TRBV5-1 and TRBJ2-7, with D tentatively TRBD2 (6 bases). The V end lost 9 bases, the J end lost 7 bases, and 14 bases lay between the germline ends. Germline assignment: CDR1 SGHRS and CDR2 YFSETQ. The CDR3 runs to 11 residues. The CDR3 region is CATGGYLEQYF. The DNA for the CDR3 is TGCGCCACCGGGGGATATTTGGAGCAGTACTTC.